This TCR beta chain was retrieved from a study of Ad26.COV2.S vaccination and SARS-CoV-2 variants. Study-wide background: Ad26.COV2.S shots went into the muscle once or twice, 56 days apart.

General study points: A substantial breadth of spike-specific CD8+ and CD4+ T cell responses after vaccination has been reported. TCR breadth and depth estimates may have understated total T cell responses.

A word on this clone: No antigen is known for it.

V gave up 4 bases and J gave up 4 bases, with 21 bases separating them. The CDR3 contains 16 residues. Looked up from germline, CDR1 is GTSNPN and CDR2 is SVGIG (reference sequence). Treatment described: approximately 18 received Ad26.COV2.S at low or high dose, single or two shots; a few received placebo; per-sample allocation not given. The samples were gathered on day 63 after the first injection of vaccine or placebo. Here immunoSEQ multiplex PCR was the method, and the copy in TCRdb shows in-frame clones only, minus some. The repertoire holds 350,000 to 500,000 clones, with 70% to 90% as singletons.

This sequence was found in a person aged 18-60 years who received the Ad26.COV2.S COVID-19 vaccine or a placebo. Sample: peripheral blood, taken in a trial of Ad26.COV2.S vaccine versus placebo. The chain uses TRBV30 and TRBJ2-3; TRBD1 or TRBD2 may be the D gene (8 bases each). The CDR3 DNA reads TGTGCCTGGACAGCCGGACAGGGACTAGGCTCAGATACGCAGTATTTT. It is translated as CAWTAGQGLGSDTQYF.